One sample yielded the 28 T cell receptor beta chains listed below, sequenced in a study of T cell responses to AZD1222 COVID-19 vaccine. Measured with immunoSEQ multiplex PCR; TCRdb has only the in-frame clones, and not every one. Here the sample spans 150,000 to 200,000 clones, about 90% being singletons. Sequencing was performed on peripheral blood, taken 28 days after the second AZD1222 dose. The receptors come from an adult who received the AZD1222 COVID-19 vaccine.

The rearrangement uses TRBV28 and TRBJ1-4; D is undetermined. Trimming shortened V by 6 bases and J by 7 bases, and 9 bases separated the two germline ends. The germline CDR1 and CDR2 sequences are MDHEN and SYDVKM. This CDR3 has 12 amino acids. CDR3: CASSPSTEKLFF. The CDR3 bases are TGTGCCAGCAGCCCTTCGACTGAAAAACTGTTTTTT.

The chain uses TRBV6-6 and TRBJ1-5; no definite D call. Looked up from germline, CDR1 is MNHNY and CDR2 is SVGAGI (reference sequence). The CDR3 runs to 16 residues. Trimming took 0 bases from V and 4 from J, leaving 13 bases between them. CDR3 DNA sequence: TGTGCCAGCAGTTACTCGAGGGAACCCCCGAATCAGCCCCAGCATTTT. Encoded protein: CASSYSREPPNQPQHF.

As regards this clone: Other DNA sequences within the sample encode an identical CDR3. In nucleotides, the CDR3 is TGTGCCAGCAGCTCGACCCGAGCGGAAGCTTTCTTT. Protein: CASSSTRAEAFF. The chain combines TRBV11-2 with TRBJ1-1; no definite D call. There are 12 residues in the CDR3. The germline CDR1 and CDR2 sequences are SGHAT and FQNNGV. The V end lost 4 bases, the J end lost 8 bases, and 11 bases lay between the germline ends. Based on the CDR3 plus reference TRBV11-2 and TRBJ1-1, the full variable domain is EAGVAQSPRYKIIEKRQSVAFWCNPISGHATLYWYQQILGQGPKLLIQFQNNGVVDDSQLPKDRFSAERLKGVDSTLKIQPAKLEDSAVYLCASSSTRAEAFFGQGTRLTVV.

This rearrangement joins TRBV4-1 to TRBJ2-7, with 7 bases lining up with TRBD1. Trimming removed 4 bases from V and 3 bases from J; junction bases left unmatched: 9. Per germline, CDR1 MGHRA and CDR2 YSYEKL. The CDR3 runs 15 residues. This CDR3 reads CASSPVTGTNYEQYF. The CDR3 coding sequence is TGCGCCAGCAGCCCGGTGACAGGGACCAACTACGAGCAGTACTTC.

This chain links TRBV2 with TRBJ2-1; 8 bases fit TRBD1. The CDR3 contains 14 residues. The V gene end was trimmed by 8 bases and the J gene end by 6 bases; junction bases not matched to a gene: 9. Germline V lookup: CDR1 SNHLY, CDR2 FYNNEI. This chain's CDR3 is CASRRGTGTNEQFF. The CDR3 nucleotides read TGTGCCAGCCGAAGGGGGACAGGTACCAATGAGCAGTTCTTC.

The chain couples TRBV7-9 to TRBJ1-4; no clear D gene. The CDR3 runs 16 residues. CDR1 and CDR2 (germline): SEHNR, FQNEAQ (reference sequence). Trimming left V 3 bases short and J 0 bases short, with 11 bases between. The CDR3 protein is CASSFGSVATNEKLFF. CDR3 nucleotide sequence: TGTGCCAGCAGCTTTGGTTCAGTTGCAACTAATGAAAAACTGTTTTTT.

The chain is built from TRBV28 and TRBJ1-2; D is undetermined. This CDR3 spans 13 amino acids. Trimming shortened V by 7 bases and J by 1 base, and 10 bases separated the two germline ends. Per germline, CDR1 MDHEN and CDR2 SYDVKM. CDR3 loop: CASTSLSNYGYTF. CDR3 nucleotide sequence: TGTGCCAGCACGTCCCTTAGTAACTATGGCTACACCTTC.

The chain employs TRBV5-1 and TRBJ1-2; 11 bases are shared with TRBD1. CDR3 length: 14 amino acids. After removal of 4 bases from V and 4 bases from J, the junction contained 3 bases not matched to a gene. Germline-derived CDR1 and CDR2 are SGHRS and YFSETQ. CDR3 in DNA: TGCGCCAGCAGCACCGGGACAGGGGGCTATGGCTACACCTTC. The encoded protein is CASSTGTGGYGYTF.

V gene TRBV9 combines with J gene TRBJ1-6; D ambiguous. V gave up 4 bases and J gave up 2 bases, with 13 bases separating them. This CDR3 has 16 amino acids. From germline, CDR1 is SGDLS and CDR2 YYNGEE. The CDR3 protein is CASSRDSTAYNSPLHF. Written as DNA, the CDR3 is TGTGCCAGCAGCAGGGATTCTACGGCCTATAATTCACCCCTCCACTTT.

The chain combines TRBV19 with TRBJ1-3; D is undetermined. CDR1 and CDR2 (germline): LNHDA, SQIVND (reference sequence). The CDR3 extends over 13 amino acids. Deletions cut 8 bases from V and 1 base from J, with 9 bases between. CDR3 sequence (DNA): TGTGCCAGTGAGGATTGGTCTGGAAACACCATATATTTT. Protein product: CASEDWSGNTIYF. The full variable domain, completed using reference TRBV19 and TRBJ1-3, is DGGITQSPKYLFRKEGQNVTLSCEQNLNHDAMYWYRQDPGQGLRLIYYSQIVNDFQKGDIAEGYSVSREKKESFPLTVTSAQKNPTAFYLCASEDWSGNTIYFGEGSWLTVV.

V gene TRBV28 combines with J gene TRBJ1-5; D is uncertain. CDR3 size: 16 residues. Looked up from germline, CDR1 is MDHEN and CDR2 is SYDVKM. The germline V and J ends were trimmed by 2 bases and 4 bases, with 15 bases remaining between them. CDR3 in amino acids: CASSLPQAGGNQPQHF. Here the CDR3 DNA reads TGTGCCAGCAGTTTACCCCAGGCAGGTGGGAATCAGCCCCAGCATTTT.

The V call is TRBV9, the J call TRBJ1-5; D is possibly TRBD1 (5 bases). CDR3 length: 17 residues. V was pared by 0 bases and J by 2 bases, with 15 bases between. Looked up from germline, CDR1 is SGDLS and CDR2 is YYNGEE. In nucleotides, the CDR3 is TGTGCCAGCAGCGTAGGGGGCGGAGGGGAGGGCAATCAGCCCCAGCATTTT. It encodes CASSVGGGGEGNQPQHF.

This clone was detected once. The V gene is TRBV2, the J gene TRBJ1-4; perhaps TRBD1 as D (5 bases). The length of the CDR3 is 13 residues. V dropped 7 bases and J dropped 10 bases, with 16 bases sitting between them. Germline V gives CDR1 SNHLY, CDR2 FYNNEI. This CDR3 reads CASTPSRDAKLFF. CDR3 coding DNA: TGTGCCAGCACCCCGAGCAGGGACGCAAAACTGTTTTTT.

The gene calls are TRBV14 and TRBJ1-6; the D gene is possibly TRBD1 (6 bases). Germline V CDR1 and CDR2: SGHDN, FVKESK. The CDR3 consists of 14 residues. The V and J ends lost 6 bases and 8 bases respectively, with 14 bases between them. CDR3 sequence reads: CASSPTGLYSPLHF. For the CDR3, the DNA is TGTGCCAGCAGTCCCACAGGGCTCTATTCACCCCTCCACTTT.

The CDR3 DNA reads TGTGCCAGCTCGAGGAGTTATAATGAAAAACTGTTTTTT. Its translation is CASSRSYNEKLFF. The rearrangement uses TRBV7-2 and TRBJ1-4; D unclear. Deletions cut 8 bases from V and 4 bases from J, with 11 bases between. The CDR3 contains 13 residues. The V gene's germline CDR1 is SGHTA and CDR2 FQGNSA.

This chain uses TRBV5-1 with TRBJ1-4; 8 bases are a match to TRBD1. The CDR3 contains 15 residues. Germline V CDR1 and CDR2: SGHRS, YFSETQ. Germline trimming cut 0 bases from V and 7 bases from J; bases unmatched to any gene: 5. This CDR3 reads CASSLVGTGAEKLFF. CDR3 sequence (DNA): TGCGCCAGCAGCTTGGTAGGGACAGGCGCTGAAAAACTGTTTTTT.

The rearrangement links TRBV3-1 (or the pseudogene TRBV3-2) to TRBJ2-6, with D hard to call. Deletions cut 5 bases from V and 0 bases from J, with 2 bases between. Per the germline V gene, CDR1 is LGHDT and CDR2 is YNNKEL (reference sequence). The CDR3 consists of 13 residues. The CDR3 bases are TGTGCCAGCAGCAACTCTGGGGCCAACGTCCTGACTTTC. Its translation is CASSNSGANVLTF.

This clone came up once. The chain carries TRBV6-4 and TRBJ2-1; D remains ambiguous. There are 12 residues in the CDR3. Germline V lookup: CDR1 MRHNA, CDR2 SNTAGT. Trimming removed 0 bases at V and 12 bases at J, with 9 bases between. CDR3 coding DNA: TGTGCCAGCAGTGACTCGGTAGGCCGGCAGTTCTTC. Translation: CASSDSVGRQFF.

This rearrangement joins TRBV27 to TRBJ1-6; 8 nucleotides line up with TRBD1. V lost 5 bases, J lost 9 bases, and 9 bases stayed unmatched. CDR3 length: 15 amino acids. The germline gives CDR1 MNHEY, CDR2 SMNVEV (reference sequence). This CDR3 reads CASSHPGQASSPLHF. CDR3 bases: TGTGCCAGCAGTCACCCGGGACAGGCTAGTTCACCCCTCCACTTT.

The CDR3 protein is CASSVTGTGSRGGNTIYF. The CDR3, as DNA: TGTGCCAGCAGCGTTACCGGGACAGGGAGTCGTGGAGGAAACACCATATATTTT. The chain has TRBV9 and TRBJ1-3, with 9 bases matching TRBD1. V trimming: 2 bases; J trimming: 4 bases; junction bases outside the gene matches: 13. The CDR3 is 18 residues long. CDR1 is SGDLS and CDR2 is YYNGEE in the germline V gene.

The chain is built from TRBV18 and TRBJ1-1, with D unresolved. Germline V gene sequence: CDR1 KGHSH, CDR2 LQKENI. This CDR3 is 12 amino acids long. V was pared by 3 bases and J by 6 bases, with 8 bases between. CDR3 region: CASSPLHPEAFF. CDR3 coding DNA: TGTGCCAGCTCACCCTTACACCCTGAAGCTTTCTTT.

This clone appeared a single time. The chain is built from TRBV3-1 (or the pseudogene TRBV3-2) and TRBJ1-1, with D unclear. Germline loops: CDR1 LGHDT, CDR2 YNNKEL (reference sequence). The CDR3 sequence is 13 residues long. V lost 4 bases to trimming and J lost 3 bases, with 9 bases between them. The DNA for the CDR3 is TGTGCCAGCAGCCGACTTGGGGACACTGAAGCTTTCTTT. Translated, it gives CASSRLGDTEAFF.

The gene calls are TRBV10-3 and TRBJ2-7; the D gene could be TRBD1 or TRBD2 (7 bases each). CDR1 and CDR2 (germline): ENHRY, SYGVKD. The germline V and J ends were trimmed by 0 bases and 1 base, with 13 bases remaining between them. There are 16 residues in the CDR3. The CDR3 loop reads CAISESPRGGSYEQYF. The CDR3 nucleotides are TGTGCCATCAGTGAGTCTCCCAGGGGGGGGTCCTACGAGCAGTACTTC.

J is TRBJ2-2 and V is TRBV2; D is unclear. V was pared by 5 bases and J by 6 bases, with 10 bases between. The CDR3 has 13 residues. The germline gives CDR1 SNHLY, CDR2 FYNNEI. CDR3 coding DNA: TGTGCCAGCAGTCCACAAGAGTCCGGGGAGCTGTTTTTT. Protein product: CASSPQESGELFF. Drawing the rest from reference TRBV2 and TRBJ2-2, the complete variable domain is EPEVTQTPSHQVTQMGQEVILRCVPISNHLYFYWYRQILGQKVEFLVSFYNNEISEKSEIFDDQFSVERPDGSNFTLKIRSTKLEDSAMYFCASSPQESGELFFGEGSRLTVL.

The rearrangement uses TRBV6-5 and TRBJ2-6; D is uncertain. CDR3 length: 14 amino acids. V gave up 4 bases and J gave up 1 base, with 5 bases separating them. CDR1 and CDR2 from the germline V gene are MNHEY and SVGAGI. This chain's CDR3 is CASSLFSGANVLTF. The CDR3 DNA sequence: TGTGCCAGCAGTTTATTTTCTGGGGCCAACGTCCTGACTTTC.

V gene TRBV12-5 combines with J gene TRBJ2-1; TRBD1 agrees at 9 bases. Germline-derived CDR1 and CDR2 are LGHNT and FRNRAP. After removal of 5 bases from V and 7 bases from J, the junction contained 9 bases not matched to a gene. The CDR3 consists of 15 residues. CDR3 loop: CASGPPRDRVNEQFF. Here the CDR3 DNA reads TGTGCTAGTGGTCCCCCCCGGGACAGGGTAAATGAGCAGTTCTTC.

The chain carries TRBV15 and TRBJ2-1, with 8 bases aligning to TRBD2. Germline trimming cut 0 bases from V and 10 bases from J; bases unmatched to any gene: 11. This CDR3 region has 16 residues. Germline values: CDR1 LNHNV, CDR2 YYDKDF (reference sequence). CDR3 in amino acids: CATSRDGSGETGEQFF. DNA for the CDR3: TGTGCCACCAGCAGAGACGGTAGCGGGGAGACCGGGGAGCAGTTCTTC.

Here the CDR3 reads CALLPPGTDNTEAFF. For the CDR3, the DNA is TGTGCCCTACTCCCCCCCGGGACAGATAACACTGAAGCTTTCTTT. V and J are TRBV5-3 and TRBJ1-1; 7 bases line up with TRBD1. TRBV5-3 is an ORF, with its function uncertain. This CDR3 has 15 residues. The ends lost 10 bases at V and 2 bases at J; junction bases unmatched: 14.